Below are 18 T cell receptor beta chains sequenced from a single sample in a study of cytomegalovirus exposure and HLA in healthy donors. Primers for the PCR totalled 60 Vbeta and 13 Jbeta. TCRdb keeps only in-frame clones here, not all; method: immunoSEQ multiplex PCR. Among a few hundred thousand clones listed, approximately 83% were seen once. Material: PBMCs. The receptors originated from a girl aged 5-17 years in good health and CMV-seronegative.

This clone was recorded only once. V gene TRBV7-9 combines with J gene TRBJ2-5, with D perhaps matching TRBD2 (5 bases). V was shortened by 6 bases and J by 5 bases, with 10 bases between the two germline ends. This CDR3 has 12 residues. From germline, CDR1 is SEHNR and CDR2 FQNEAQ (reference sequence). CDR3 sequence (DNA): TGTGCCAGCAGATCGTTAGCGGAGACCCAGTACTTC. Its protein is CASRSLAETQYF.

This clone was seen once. The CDR3 DNA sequence: TGTGCCAGTAGCCCCTTACAGGGAACCGGGGAGCTGTTTTTT. It is translated as CASSPLQGTGELFF. This chain joins TRBV19 and TRBJ2-2; D might be TRBD1 (6 bases). In germline, CDR1 is LNHDA, CDR2 SQIVND (reference sequence). The germline V and J ends were trimmed by 6 bases and 5 bases, with 13 bases remaining between them. The CDR3 sequence is 14 residues long.

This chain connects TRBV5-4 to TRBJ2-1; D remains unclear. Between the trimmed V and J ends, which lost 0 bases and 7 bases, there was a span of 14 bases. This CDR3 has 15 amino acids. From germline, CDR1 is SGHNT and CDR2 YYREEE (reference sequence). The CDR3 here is CASSLGGSDVNEQFF. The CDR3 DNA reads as TGTGCCAGCAGCTTGGGTGGCAGTGATGTGAATGAGCAGTTCTTC.

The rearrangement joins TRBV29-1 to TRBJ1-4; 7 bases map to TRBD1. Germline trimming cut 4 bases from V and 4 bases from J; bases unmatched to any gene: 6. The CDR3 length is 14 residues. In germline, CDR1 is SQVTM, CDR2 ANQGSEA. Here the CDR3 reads CSVATGQFNEKLFF. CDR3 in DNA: TGCAGCGTTGCTACGGGACAGTTTAATGAAAAACTGTTTTTT.

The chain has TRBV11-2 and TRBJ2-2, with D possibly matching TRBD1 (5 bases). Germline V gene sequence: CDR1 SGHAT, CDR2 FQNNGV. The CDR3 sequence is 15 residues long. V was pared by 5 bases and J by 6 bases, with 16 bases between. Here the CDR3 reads CASSRPIGVAGELFF. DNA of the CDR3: TGTGCCAGCAGCCGGCCGATAGGGGTGGCCGGGGAGCTGTTTTTT.

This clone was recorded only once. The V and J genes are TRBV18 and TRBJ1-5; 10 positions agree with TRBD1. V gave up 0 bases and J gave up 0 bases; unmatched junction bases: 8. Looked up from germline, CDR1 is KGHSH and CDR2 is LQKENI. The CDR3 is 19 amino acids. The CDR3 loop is CASSPPGTGVGYSNQPQHF. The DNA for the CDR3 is TGTGCCAGCTCACCACCCGGGACAGGGGTCGGGTATAGCAATCAGCCCCAGCATTTT.

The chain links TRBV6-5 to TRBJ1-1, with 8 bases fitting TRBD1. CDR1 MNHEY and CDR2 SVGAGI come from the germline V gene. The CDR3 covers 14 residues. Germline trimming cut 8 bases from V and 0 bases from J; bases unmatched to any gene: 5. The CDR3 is CASGQGALNTEAFF. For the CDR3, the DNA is TGTGCCAGCGGTCAGGGGGCTCTGAACACTGAAGCTTTCTTT.

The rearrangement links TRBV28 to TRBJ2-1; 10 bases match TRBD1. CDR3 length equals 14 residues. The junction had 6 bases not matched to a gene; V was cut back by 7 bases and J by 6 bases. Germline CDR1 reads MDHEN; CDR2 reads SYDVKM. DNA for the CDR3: TGTGCCAGCACAAGACAGGGGGCGCGCAATGAGCAGTTCTTC. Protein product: CASTRQGARNEQFF.

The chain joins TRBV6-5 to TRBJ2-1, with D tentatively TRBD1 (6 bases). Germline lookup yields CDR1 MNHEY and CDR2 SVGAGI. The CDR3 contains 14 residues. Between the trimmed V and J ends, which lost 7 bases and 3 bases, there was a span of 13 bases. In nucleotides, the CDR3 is TGTGCCAGCACTACAGGGTACAACTACAATGAGCAGTTCTTC. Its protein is CASTTGYNYNEQFF.

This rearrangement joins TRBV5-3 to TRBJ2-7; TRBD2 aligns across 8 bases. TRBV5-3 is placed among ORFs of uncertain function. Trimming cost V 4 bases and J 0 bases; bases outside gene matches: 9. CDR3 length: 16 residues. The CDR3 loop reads CARSQNSGIVSYEQYF. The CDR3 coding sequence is TGTGCCAGAAGCCAAAATAGCGGGATCGTCTCCTACGAGCAGTACTTC.

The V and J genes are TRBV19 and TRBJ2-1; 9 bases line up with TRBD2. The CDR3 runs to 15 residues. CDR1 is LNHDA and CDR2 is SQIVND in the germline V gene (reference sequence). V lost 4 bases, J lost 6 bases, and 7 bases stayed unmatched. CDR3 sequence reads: CASSRLAGVGNEQFF. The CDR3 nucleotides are TGTGCCAGTAGTAGATTAGCGGGAGTGGGCAATGAGCAGTTCTTC.

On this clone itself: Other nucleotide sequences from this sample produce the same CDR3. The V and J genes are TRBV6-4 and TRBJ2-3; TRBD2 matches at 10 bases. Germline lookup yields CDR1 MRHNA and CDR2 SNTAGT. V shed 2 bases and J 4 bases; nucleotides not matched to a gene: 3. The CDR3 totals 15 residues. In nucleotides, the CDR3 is TGTGCCAGCAGTGACAAGCGGGGGGGCCCAGATACGCAGTATTTT. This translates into CASSDKRGGPDTQYF.

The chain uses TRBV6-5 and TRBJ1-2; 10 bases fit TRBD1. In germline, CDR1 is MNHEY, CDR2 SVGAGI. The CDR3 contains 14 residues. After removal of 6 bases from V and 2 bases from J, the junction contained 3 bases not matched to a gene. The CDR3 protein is CASRKDRGNYGYTF. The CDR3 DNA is TGTGCCAGCAGAAAGGACAGGGGGAACTATGGCTACACCTTC.

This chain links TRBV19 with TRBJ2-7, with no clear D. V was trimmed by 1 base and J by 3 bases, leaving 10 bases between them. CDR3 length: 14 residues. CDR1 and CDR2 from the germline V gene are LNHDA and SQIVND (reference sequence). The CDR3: CASSIGDTYYEQYF. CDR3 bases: TGTGCCAGTAGTATAGGAGACACCTACTACGAGCAGTACTTC.

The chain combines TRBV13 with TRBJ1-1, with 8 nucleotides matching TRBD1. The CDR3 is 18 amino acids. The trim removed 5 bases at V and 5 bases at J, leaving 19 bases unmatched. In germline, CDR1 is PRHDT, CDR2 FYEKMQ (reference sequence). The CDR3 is CASSPRTGIRTNGTEAFF. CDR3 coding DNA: TGTGCCAGCAGCCCAAGGACAGGGATAAGAACAAACGGGACTGAAGCTTTCTTT.

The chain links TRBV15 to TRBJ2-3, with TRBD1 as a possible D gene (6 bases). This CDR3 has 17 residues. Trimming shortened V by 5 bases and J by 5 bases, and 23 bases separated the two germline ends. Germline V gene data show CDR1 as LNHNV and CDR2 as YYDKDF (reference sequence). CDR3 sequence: CATSGAPSRGLRDTQYF. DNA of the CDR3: TGTGCCACCAGCGGTGCCCCGAGTAGGGGGTTGAGAGATACGCAGTATTTT. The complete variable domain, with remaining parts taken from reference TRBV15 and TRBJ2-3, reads DAMVIQNPRYQVTQFGKPVTLSCSQTLNHNVMYWYQQKSSQAPKLLFHYYDKDFNNEADTPDNFQSRRPNTSFCFLDIRSPGLGDTAMYLCATSGAPSRGLRDTQYFGPGTRLTVL.

The CDR3 protein is CAWSVGQLLSSGQFF. For the CDR3, the DNA is TGTGCCTGGAGTGTGGGACAGTTGTTAAGTTCTGGGCAGTTCTTC. This sequence joins TRBV30 and TRBJ2-1; 7 bases map to TRBD1. V was pared by 0 bases and J by 12 bases, with 14 bases of the junction left unmatched. Germline assignment: CDR1 GTSNPN and CDR2 SVGIG (reference sequence). There are 15 residues in the CDR3.

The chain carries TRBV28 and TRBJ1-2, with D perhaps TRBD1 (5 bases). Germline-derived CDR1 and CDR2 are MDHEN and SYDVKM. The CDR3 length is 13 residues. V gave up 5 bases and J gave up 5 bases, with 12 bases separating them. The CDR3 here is CASSIDSDYGYTF. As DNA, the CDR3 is TGTGCCAGCAGTATTGACAGTGATTATGGCTACACCTTC.